This record concerns one T cell receptor (beta chain) sequence. The antigen it binds to is not known. Per-base qualities were not stored, and no clone one base away is much larger. This record belongs to a study of cytomegalovirus exposure and HLA in healthy donors (dated by TCRdb to 2017 to 2019). For the wider study: In an earlier analysis of roughly 590 of the donors, approximately 300 Gb of sequence data and some 100 million unique TCR beta sequences from 150 million to 200 million T cells were reported. Roughly 300 gigabases of sequencing data and about 92 million unique TCR sequences made up an early release that covered roughly 670 HLA-typed donors. The genetic ancestry cluster associated with self-reported Caucasian donors included 81% of the roughly 410 genotyped donors. The aim of the study was to test whether cataloging public T cell receptors could identify signatures of past pathogen exposure. The study used immunosequencing to profile the T cell repertoires of 600 to 850 subjects and linked those repertoires to cytomegalovirus serostatus. A separate validation cohort of over 95 different subjects was used in addition to the roughly 620-subject first cohort. The study combined high-throughput TCR immunosequencing, statistical association of individual TCRs with disease status, and machine learning to predict cytomegalovirus infection status. A later analysis re-examined previously published TCR beta repertoires from over 500 donors and added high-resolution HLA genotyping to investigate patterns of TCR occurrence. In the later analysis, no new phenotypic data were used to find candidate immune exposures; instead, reliance was placed on TCR beta sequences and their occurrence across donors. To decide whether each TCR beta V gene segment behaved as functional or pseudogenic, an earlier analysis of 587 of the donors relied on high-throughput TCR beta sequencing. Donor age, sex, ethnicity and CMV serostatus were collected together with the repertoire data. A later genetic analysis used genome-wide SNP genotypes for about 55% of the 666 donors, treating that subset as a discovery cohort. All discovery cohort repertoires had been generated using a single sequencing platform. HLA typing included class I and class II loci at four-digit resolution. Typing coverage varied by locus: roughly 629-640 donors for A, B, C, DRB1 and DQB1; approximately 520 for DQA1; around 570 for DPA1; roughly 450 for DPB1. Because of strong linkage in the cohort, roughly five DR-DQ haplotypes were treated as single units for association and clustering. On average, 235,054 unique TCR beta nucleotide sequences were sequenced per donor among some 430 genotyped donors of the cohort, with approximately 18% of those sequences being non-productive.

The germline V gene gives CDR1 as MNHEY and CDR2 as SVGAGI. From cysteine to phenylalanine, the CDR3 is 16 amino acids long. Here the CDR3 DNA is all that survives: 48 bases in frame from base 1. Trimming removed 2 bases from V and 9 bases from J; the gene matches leave 5 bases unexplained. Libraries were prepared through the immunoSEQ multiplex PCR assay. For the multiplex PCR, a mixture combining 60 forward primers for TCR Vbeta segments and 13 reverse primers for TCR Jbeta segments was used. Amplification of the CDR3 region of rearranged TCR beta genes was performed with a multiplex PCR assay on genomic DNA. The amplified TCR beta libraries were sequenced on the Illumina HiSeq System as 87-base-pair reads. The study's processing was this. A later analysis tallied tens of millions of unique TCR beta chains across the 666 repertoires, and about 12 million of those chains were shared by two or more donors. Raw reads were error-corrected and collapsed into unique sequences with a nearest-neighbor algorithm that merged closely related sequences to remove PCR and sequencing errors. CDR3 sequences were aligned to IMGT reference sequences to assign V, D and J gene segments. For a sequence to be retained, at least a six-nucleotide match to both a V gene segment and a J gene segment was required. A rearrangement counted as productive if the CDR3 had no stop codons and remained in frame with V and J, and every other rearrangement counted as non-productive. Following IMGT convention, CDR3 was defined as the stretch from the second conserved V-encoded cysteine up to the conserved J-encoded phenylalanine. The earlier analysis of 587 of the donors excluded any sequence lacking an unambiguous match to a single V gene segment. In an earlier analysis of approximately 590 of the donors, a V segment was called functional when productive rearrangements were above 56.7%, and segregating when the standard deviation between donors exceeded 5%. To diagnose cytomegalovirus status from the catalog of TCR beta chain sequences, a statistical classification framework was built. A later analysis assigned V and J genes by comparing TCR nucleotide sequences with IMGT/GENE-DB human TR gene sequences. The TCRdist pipeline was used in a later analysis to assign CDR3 sequences and most-parsimonious VDJ recombination scenarios. In a later analysis, each TCR beta chain was defined by its CDR3 amino acid sequence together with its V-gene family, and reads without a unique V-gene family were excluded. In a later analysis, approximately 640 highly shared, low-generation-probability nucleotide sequences were removed to address suspected cross-contamination and a sequencing artifact. In a later analysis, a clonal expansion index for each public chain was calculated from normalized within-repertoire ranks of inferred template counts. In a later analysis, generation probabilities were computed using a VDJ recombination model fitted to out-of-frame rearrangements, and the results were checked against IGoR. A later analysis scored TCR-TCR, TCR-HLA and TCR-CMV co-occurrence with hypergeometric tests, applying a repertoire-size bias correction to TCR pairs. To estimate false discovery rates, a later analysis permuted the HLA or CMV assignments 20 times. In a later analysis, co-occurring TCRs were grouped using DBSCAN, and TCRdist sequence similarity was added for clustering within HLA-allele-positive subsets. Co-occurrence clustering excluded repertoires with fewer than 30,000 or more than 120,000 public chains, plus five with anomalous nucleotide sharing. TCRdb provides this immuneACCESS table in a form limited to in-frame rearrangements. Some clones are lacking; in checked studies, under half of them reflect an unresolved V gene, and why the rest are absent is not known. The V and J calls and clone size were taken over from that table, and D and trimming were inferred from the DNA. Across this sample there are around 200,000 clones, with roughly four fifths seen only once. The ten largest clonotypes hold 2.9% of the sample.

Study-level results and caveats: A group of highly shared sequence variants was considered likely to be a technical artifact of the sequencing pipeline. Correlated functional status among segregating V segments might be attributable to linkage disequilibrium, but an unknown experimental factor could not be ruled out. In this cohort, only TCR beta chains were sequenced, and detectable features were limited by the absence of alpha or paired-chain data. In a later analysis, TCR association rates were found to vary across HLA loci, with the most associated TCRs seen for DRB1 alleles and the fewest for HLA-C alleles. Most TCR sequences were observed very rarely across donors, whereas some public TCRs were present in many individuals. The study listed 150 to 200 TCR beta chains as associated with cytomegalovirus. Because counts were too low, roughly 17 rarely observed V segments, including chromosome 9 orphons, were left out of the earlier analysis of 587 of the donors. A later analysis found that most CMV-associated TCR beta chains appeared HLA-restricted, with HLA associations seemingly driven largely by CMV exposure. In both the original and validation cohorts, the classifier was reported to diagnose cytomegalovirus status with high specificity and sensitivity. A further reported finding was that TCR beta sequences accurately predicted the HLA-A and HLA-B alleles for most subjects in the first cohort. The authors suggested that the approach could potentially be generalized to other disease states and immunological phenotypes. Because HLA typing was unavailable for some donors at each locus, only the typed subset was used in association tests. Compared with equally common non-associated chains, HLA-associated TCR beta chains in a later analysis were more clonally expanded and had lower generation probabilities. Strong co-occurrence of HLA alleles, especially DR and DQ, made assigning TCR associations to individual alleles difficult. Roughly uniform sequencing depth across donors was assumed in presence/absence analyses, although this assumption may not hold. Because the 87-base-pair reads could not distinguish some IMGT-functional V segments, including TRBV6-2 and TRBV6-3, those segments were excluded. CMV serostatus was the only immune exposure information available for the cohort. In vitro tests confirmed that a few of the cytomegalovirus-associated TCR beta chains recognize cytomegalovirus antigens. According to a later analysis, parvovirus B19, influenza, CMV and Epstein-Barr virus appeared linked to several top co-occurrence clusters. Broadly in line with IMGT annotations, most TCR beta V segments showed up in productive rearrangements about 87% or about 30% of the time in an earlier analysis of around 600 of the donors. According to a later genetic analysis, donors in an Asian-associated ancestry cluster had fewer N-insertions in productive TCRs than the approximately 670-donor mean. V-gene and J-gene trimming of TCR beta chains was associated with a missense DCLRE1C variant in a later genetic analysis, and the association was replicated in an independent cohort. A later analysis associated roughly 17,000 TCR beta sequences with specific HLA alleles at a false discovery rate of 0.05.

The cohort was made up of about 670 healthy bone marrow donors. At the time of sampling, all cohort members were nominally healthy, though unrecorded immune exposures were likely present. The donor was CMV seronegative and was included in the group of a few hundred seronegative cohort members. Each donor provided a peripheral blood sample, and peripheral blood mononuclear cells were used for TCR beta sequencing. The Qiagen DNeasy Blood Extraction Kit was used to extract genomic DNA from the blood cell samples. Sample: PBMCs. The rearrangement joined TRBV6-5 to TRBJ2-3, and TRBD2 matches 16 of the central bases. The receptor was derived from a male donor in good health and CMV-seronegative. This receptor has the CDR3 CASSYRGTSGGATQYF. The DNA sequence is given as TGTGCCAGCAGTTACCGCGGGACTAGCGGGGGGGCCACGCAGTATTTT.